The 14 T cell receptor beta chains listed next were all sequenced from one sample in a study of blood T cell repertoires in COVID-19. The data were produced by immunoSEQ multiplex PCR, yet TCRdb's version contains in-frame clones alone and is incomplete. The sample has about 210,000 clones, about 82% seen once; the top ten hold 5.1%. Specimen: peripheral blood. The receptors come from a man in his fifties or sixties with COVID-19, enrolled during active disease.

The CDR3 spells CASSYSRLVVETQYF. The CDR3 region has the DNA TGTGCCAGCAGTTACTCGAGACTAGTAGTAGAGACCCAGTACTTC. The V call is TRBV6-6, the J call TRBJ2-5, with D possibly TRBD2 on 6 matching bases. Trimming took off 0 bases at V and 4 bases at J, with 12 bases between the two ends. Germline CDR1 MNHNY, CDR2 SVGAGI (reference sequence). This CDR3 comprises 15 residues.

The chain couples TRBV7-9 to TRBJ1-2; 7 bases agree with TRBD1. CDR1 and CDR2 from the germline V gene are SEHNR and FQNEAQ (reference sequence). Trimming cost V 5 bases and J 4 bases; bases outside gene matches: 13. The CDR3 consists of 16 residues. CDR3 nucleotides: TGTGCCAGCAGCGAAAGAACAGGGGAGACTTCCTATGGCTACACCTTC. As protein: CASSERTGETSYGYTF.

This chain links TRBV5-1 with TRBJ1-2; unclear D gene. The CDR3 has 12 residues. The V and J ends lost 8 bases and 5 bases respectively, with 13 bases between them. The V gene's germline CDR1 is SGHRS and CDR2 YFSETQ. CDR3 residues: CARVDCPYGYTF. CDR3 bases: TGCGCCAGGGTAGACTGTCCTTATGGCTACACCTTC.

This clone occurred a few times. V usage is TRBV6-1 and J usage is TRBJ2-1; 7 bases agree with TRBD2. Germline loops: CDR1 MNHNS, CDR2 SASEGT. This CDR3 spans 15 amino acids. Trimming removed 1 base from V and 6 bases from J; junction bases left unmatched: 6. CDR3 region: CASSEGRTRTNEQFF. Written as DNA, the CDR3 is TGTGCCAGCAGTGAAGGAAGGACTAGAACCAATGAGCAGTTCTTC.

The CDR3 protein is CASSPPGQTEAFF. The CDR3 DNA reads as TGTGCCAGCTCACCACCGGGACAGACTGAAGCTTTCTTT. This chain uses TRBV18 with TRBJ1-1, with TRBD1 matching over 7 bases. Trimming cost V 0 bases and J 5 bases; bases outside gene matches: 0. Germline V gives CDR1 KGHSH, CDR2 LQKENI. The CDR3 runs to 13 residues.

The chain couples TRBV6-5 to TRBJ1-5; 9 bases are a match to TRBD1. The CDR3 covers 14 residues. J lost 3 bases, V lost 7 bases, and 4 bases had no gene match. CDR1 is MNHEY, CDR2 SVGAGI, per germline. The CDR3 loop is CASTGTGFNQPQHF. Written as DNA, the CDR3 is TGTGCCAGCACCGGGACAGGGTTCAATCAGCCCCAGCATTTT.

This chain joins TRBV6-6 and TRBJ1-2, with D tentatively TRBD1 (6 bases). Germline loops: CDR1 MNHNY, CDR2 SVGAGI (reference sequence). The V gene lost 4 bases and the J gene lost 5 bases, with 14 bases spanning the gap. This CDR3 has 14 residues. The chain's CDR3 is CASSSGQSWYGYTF. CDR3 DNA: TGTGCCAGCAGTTCCGGACAGAGTTGGTATGGCTACACCTTC.

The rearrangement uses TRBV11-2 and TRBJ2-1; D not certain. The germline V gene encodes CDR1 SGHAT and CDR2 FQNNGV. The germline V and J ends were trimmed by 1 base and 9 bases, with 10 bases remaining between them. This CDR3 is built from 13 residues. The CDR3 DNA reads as TGTGCCAGCAGCTTAGCTGGCCCTAGTGAGCAGTTCTTC. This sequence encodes CASSLAGPSEQFF.

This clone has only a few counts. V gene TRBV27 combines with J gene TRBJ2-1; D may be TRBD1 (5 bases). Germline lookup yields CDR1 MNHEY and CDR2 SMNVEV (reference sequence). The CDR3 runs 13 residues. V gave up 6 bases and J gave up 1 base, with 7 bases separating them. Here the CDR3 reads CASRQGSYNEQFF. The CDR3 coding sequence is TGTGCCAGCAGGCAGGGTTCCTACAATGAGCAGTTCTTC.

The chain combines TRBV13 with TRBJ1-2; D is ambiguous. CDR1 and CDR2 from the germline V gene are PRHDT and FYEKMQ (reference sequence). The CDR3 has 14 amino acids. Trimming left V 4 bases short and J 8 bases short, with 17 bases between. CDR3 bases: TGTGCCAGCAGCTCCACGTTAAGGGAGGGAGGCTACACCTTC. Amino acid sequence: CASSSTLREGGYTF.

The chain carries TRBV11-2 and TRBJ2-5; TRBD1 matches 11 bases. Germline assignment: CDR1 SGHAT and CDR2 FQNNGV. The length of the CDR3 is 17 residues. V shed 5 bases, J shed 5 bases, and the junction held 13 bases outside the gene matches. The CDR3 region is CASSPGTGGIIRETQYF. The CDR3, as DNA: TGTGCCAGCAGCCCCGGGACAGGGGGGATTATCAGGGAGACCCAGTACTTC.

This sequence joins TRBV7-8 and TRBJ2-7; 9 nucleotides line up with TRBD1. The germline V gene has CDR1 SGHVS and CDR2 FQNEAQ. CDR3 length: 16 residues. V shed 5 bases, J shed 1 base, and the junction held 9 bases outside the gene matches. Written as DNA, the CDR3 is TGTGCCAGCAGCCCTAGCTCGACAGGGGGATCCTACGAGCAGTACTTC. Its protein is CASSPSSTGGSYEQYF.

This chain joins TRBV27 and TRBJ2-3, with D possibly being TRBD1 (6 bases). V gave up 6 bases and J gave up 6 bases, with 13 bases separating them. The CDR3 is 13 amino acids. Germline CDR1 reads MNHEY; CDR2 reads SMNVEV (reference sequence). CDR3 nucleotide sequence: TGTGCCAGCAGACCGACAGGCGGCGATACGCAGTATTTT. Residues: CASRPTGGDTQYF.

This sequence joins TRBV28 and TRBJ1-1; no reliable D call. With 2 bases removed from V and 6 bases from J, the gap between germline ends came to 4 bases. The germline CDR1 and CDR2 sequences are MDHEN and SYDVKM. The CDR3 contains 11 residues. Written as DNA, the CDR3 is TGTGCCAGCAGTTTAAGAGCTGAAGCTTTCTTT. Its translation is CASSLRAEAFF.